A selection of T cell receptor beta chains follows, all from one sample in a study of human T cells and chemical hapten exposure. TCRdb itself ran the RACE reads through MiXCR, one entry per CDR3 protein. The sample has tens of thousands of distinct CDR3 sequences; more than 9.5% are singletons. Sequenced here: whole blood, sampled in connection with sensitization to the hapten diphenylcyclopropenone (DPC). These receptors all come from a man aged 40-49 years with alopecia areata. Some clones in this sample may be carry-over from other donors' samples. Each CDR3 is given with its conserved first and last residue. Fields, in order: J gene, V gene, D gene, clone size, CDR3 protein, CDR3 DNA. The D gene is left open where the match is weak. Some rows have no size entry. The others give once, few or many, or a class for an expanded clone.

j_call: TRBJ2-1
v_call: TRBV5-1
d_call: TRBD1
clone_size: NA
cdr3_aa: CASSPRDSRVSNEQFF
cdr3_nt: TGCGCCAGCAGCCCCAGGGACAGCCGCGTGAGTAATGAGCAGTTCTTC

j_call: TRBJ2-1
v_call: TRBV6-2/TRBV6-3
d_call: TRBD2
clone_size: NA
cdr3_aa: CASTPGLAAFNEQFF
cdr3_nt: TGTGCCAGCACCCCGGGACTAGCGGCTTTCAATGAGCAGTTCTTC

j_call: TRBJ1-1
v_call: TRBV18
d_call: NA
clone_size: few
cdr3_aa: CASSLGTENTEAFF
cdr3_nt: TGTGCCAGCTCACTAGGGACCGAGAACACTGAAGCTTTCTTT

j_call: TRBJ2-7
v_call: TRBV27
d_call: NA
clone_size: NA
cdr3_aa: CASRDSPNRYEQYF
cdr3_nt: TGTGCCAGCCGCGACAGCCCTAACCGTTACGAGCAGTACTTC

j_call: TRBJ2-7
v_call: TRBV6-2/TRBV6-3
d_call: NA
clone_size: few
cdr3_aa: CASRTSGPTYEQYF
cdr3_nt: TGTGCCAGCAGGACCTCCGGGCCGACCTACGAGCAGTACTTC

j_call: TRBJ2-5
v_call: TRBV11-3
d_call: NA
clone_size: few
cdr3_aa: CASSARSRGETQYF
cdr3_nt: TGTGCCAGCAGCGCAAGAAGCCGCGGAGAGACCCAGTACTTC

j_call: TRBJ2-1
v_call: TRBV10-3
d_call: NA
clone_size: NA
cdr3_aa: CAISPLGPEYNEQFF
cdr3_nt: TGTGCCATCAGTCCCCTAGGGCCGGAGTACAATGAGCAGTTCTTC

j_call: TRBJ2-2
v_call: TRBV24-1
d_call: TRBD2
clone_size: few
cdr3_aa: CATSEEVTSGSLGAGELFF
cdr3_nt: TGTGCCACCAGTGAGGAGGTGACTAGCGGGAGTTTGGGTGCCGGGGAGCTGTTTTTT

j_call: TRBJ2-1
v_call: TRBV2
d_call: TRBD2
clone_size: few
cdr3_aa: CASMGPGGGEQFF
cdr3_nt: TGTGCCAGCATGGGACCTGGGGGGGGTGAGCAGTTCTTC

j_call: TRBJ2-5
v_call: TRBV7-9
d_call: NA
clone_size: few
cdr3_aa: CASSSIQGRETQYF
cdr3_nt: TGTGCCAGCAGCTCCATCCAGGGGAGGGAGACCCAGTACTTC

j_call: TRBJ1-3
v_call: TRBV9
d_call: NA
clone_size: few
cdr3_aa: CASSDSLSGNTIYF
cdr3_nt: TGTGCCAGCAGCGACAGTCTCTCTGGAAACACCATATATTTT

j_call: TRBJ1-2
v_call: TRBV6-5
d_call: TRBD1
clone_size: few
cdr3_aa: CASSRDRSYGYTF
cdr3_nt: TGTGCCAGCAGTAGGGACAGGTCGTATGGCTACACCTTC

j_call: TRBJ1-1
v_call: TRBV29-1
d_call: TRBD1
clone_size: NA
cdr3_aa: CSVGLGTGNTEAFF
cdr3_nt: TGCAGCGTGGGGCTTGGGACAGGGAACACTGAAGCTTTCTTT

j_call: TRBJ2-7
v_call: TRBV5-1
d_call: TRBD1
clone_size: many
cdr3_aa: CASRSTGDNEQYF
cdr3_nt: TGCGCCAGCAGATCGACAGGGGACAACGAGCAGTACTTC